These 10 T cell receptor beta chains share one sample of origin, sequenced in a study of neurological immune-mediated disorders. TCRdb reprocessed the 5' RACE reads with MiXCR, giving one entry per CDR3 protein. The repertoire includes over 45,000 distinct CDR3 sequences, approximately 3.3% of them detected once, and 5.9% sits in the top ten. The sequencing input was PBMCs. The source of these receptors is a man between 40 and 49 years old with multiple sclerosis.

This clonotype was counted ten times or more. The CDR3 bases are TGCAGCGCCCTACTGGCAGCCTACGAGCAGTACTTC. Encoded protein: CSALLAAYEQYF. The rearrangement uses TRBV29-1 and TRBJ2-7; no reliable D call. The germline CDR1 and CDR2 sequences are SQVTM and ANQGSEA. CDR3 size: 12 residues. The ends were cut back, 7 bases at V and 2 bases at J, with 12 bases in the middle.

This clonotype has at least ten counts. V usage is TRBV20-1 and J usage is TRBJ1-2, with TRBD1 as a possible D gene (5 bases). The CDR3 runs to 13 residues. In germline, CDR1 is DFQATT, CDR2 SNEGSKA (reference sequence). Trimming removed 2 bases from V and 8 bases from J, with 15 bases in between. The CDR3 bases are TGCAGTGCTAGAACTTCGACAGCAAGCGGCTACACCTTC. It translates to CSARTSTASGYTF.

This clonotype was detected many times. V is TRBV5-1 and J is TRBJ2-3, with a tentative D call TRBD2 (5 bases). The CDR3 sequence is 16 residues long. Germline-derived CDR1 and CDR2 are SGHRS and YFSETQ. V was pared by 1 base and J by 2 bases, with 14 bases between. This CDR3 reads CASSLTASSSTDTQYF. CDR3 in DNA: TGCGCCAGCAGCTTGACGGCTAGCTCATCCACAGATACGCAGTATTTT. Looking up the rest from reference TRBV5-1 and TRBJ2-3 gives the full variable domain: KAGVTQTPRYLIKTRGQQVTLSCSPISGHRSVSWYQQTPGQGLQFLFEYFSETQRNKGNFPGRFSGRQFSNSRSEMNVSTLELGDSALYLCASSLTASSSTDTQYFGPGTRLTVL.

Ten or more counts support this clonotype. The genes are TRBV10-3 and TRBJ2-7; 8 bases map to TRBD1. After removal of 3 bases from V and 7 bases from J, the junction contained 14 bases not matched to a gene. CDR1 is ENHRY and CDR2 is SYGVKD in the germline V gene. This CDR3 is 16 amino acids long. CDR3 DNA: TGTGCCATCAGTGATCGGTCCGGGACAGGTGGAAAGGAGCAGTACTTC. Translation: CAISDRSGTGGKEQYF.

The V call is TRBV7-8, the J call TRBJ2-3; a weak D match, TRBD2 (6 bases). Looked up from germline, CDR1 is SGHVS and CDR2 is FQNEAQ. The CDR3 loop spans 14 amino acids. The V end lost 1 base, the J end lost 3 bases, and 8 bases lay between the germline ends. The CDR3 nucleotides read TGTGCCAGCAGCTTAGGGGGGGATACAGATACGCAGTATTTT. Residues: CASSLGGDTDTQYF.

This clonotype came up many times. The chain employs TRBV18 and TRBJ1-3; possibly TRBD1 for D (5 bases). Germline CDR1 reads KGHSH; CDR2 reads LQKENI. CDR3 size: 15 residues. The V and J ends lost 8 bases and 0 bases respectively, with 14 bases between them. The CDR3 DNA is TGTGCCAGCGCTACGGGACGAACCTCTGGAAACACCATATATTTT. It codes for CASATGRTSGNTIYF.

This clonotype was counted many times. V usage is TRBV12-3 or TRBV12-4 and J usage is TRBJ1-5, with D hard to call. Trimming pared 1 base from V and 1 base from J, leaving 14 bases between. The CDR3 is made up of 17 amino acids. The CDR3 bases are TGTGCCAGCAGTTTAGGACGATTAACAACAAGCAATCAGCCCCAGCATTTT. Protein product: CASSLGRLTTSNQPQHF.

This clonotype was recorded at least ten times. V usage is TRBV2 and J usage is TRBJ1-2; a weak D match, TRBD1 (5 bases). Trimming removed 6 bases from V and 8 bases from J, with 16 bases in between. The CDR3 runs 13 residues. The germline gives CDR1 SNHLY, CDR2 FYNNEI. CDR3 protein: CASRHPRVRGYTF. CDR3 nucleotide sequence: TGTGCCAGCAGGCACCCCAGGGTACGAGGCTACACCTTC.

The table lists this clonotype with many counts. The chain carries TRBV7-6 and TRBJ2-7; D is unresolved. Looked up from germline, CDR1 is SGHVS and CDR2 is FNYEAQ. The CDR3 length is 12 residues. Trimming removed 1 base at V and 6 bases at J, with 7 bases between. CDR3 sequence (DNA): TGTGCCAGCAGCTTAGGGGGAACCGAGCAGTACTTC. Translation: CASSLGGTEQYF.

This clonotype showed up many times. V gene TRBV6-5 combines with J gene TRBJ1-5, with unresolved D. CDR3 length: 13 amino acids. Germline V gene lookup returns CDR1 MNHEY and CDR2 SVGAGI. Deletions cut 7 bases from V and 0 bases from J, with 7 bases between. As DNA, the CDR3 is TGTGCCAGCAAAAGTGGTAGCAATCAGCCCCAGCATTTT. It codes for CASKSGSNQPQHF.